A selection of T cell receptor beta chains follows, all from one sample in a study of regulatory T cells in long-lasting Graves disease. One entry per CDR3 protein results from TCRdb running MiXCR on the multiplex PCR reads. In the table there are roughly 420,000 distinct CDR3 sequences, roughly 16% of which are singletons. The specimen comprised peripheral blood mononuclear cells (PBMCs), sampled at new diagnosis, from a patient treated with antithyroid drugs. The source of these receptors is a female donor with Graves disease. CDR3s leave out the opening cysteine and the closing phenylalanine or tryptophan.

v_gene,j_gene,CDR3aa
TRBV28,TRBJ2-1,ASIPGTGGQDNEQF
TRBV19,TRBJ1-2,ASSAQGTDGYT
TRBV20-1,TRBJ2-7,SASLRDRHSYEQY
TRBV12-3/TRBV12-4,TRBJ2-2,ASTPHYTGELF
TRBV7-9,TRBJ2-2,ASSSIFTGTGELF
TRBV2,TRBJ1-4,ASSEIILAYRGEGEKLF
TRBV4-2,TRBJ2-1,ASSQDPYPGLSYNEQF
TRBV3-1,TRBJ2-7,ASTAVGHGPYEQY
TRBV30,TRBJ2-3,AWSVGRKDTDTQY
TRBV12-3/TRBV12-4,TRBJ1-2,ASSSTGAHGYT
TRBV4-2,TRBJ2-7,ASSQAKWHEQY
TRBV10-3,TRBJ1-5,ASGGVKGGQPQH
TRBV12-3/TRBV12-4,TRBJ2-7,ASSLGLAVSYEQY
TRBV16,TRBJ1-2,ASSQGQGANYGYT
TRBV27,NA,ASSSSDPSSYEQY
TRBV30,TRBJ1-3,AWSSHGVDTIY
TRBV6-5,TRBJ2-5,ASSYSGLPQETQY
TRBV28,TRBJ1-4,ASSSIGTENEKLF
TRBV9,TRBJ1-1,ASSERDGKTNTEAF
TRBV9,TRBJ2-1,ASSEVDGSVNEQF
TRBV5-6,TRBJ2-4,ASSLGQVKNIQY
TRBV6-1,TRBJ2-3,ASSDPRQSSTDTQY
TRBV10-3,TRBJ2-3,AISGVGVQADTQY
TRBV9,TRBJ2-5,ASSVAAGGPSETQY
TRBV30,TRBJ2-1,AWSVGGRNEQF
TRBV6-1,TRBJ2-7,ASTPGQGGMEQY
TRBV15,TRBJ1-2,ATSGVTPRDRVSGGYT
TRBV4-1,TRBJ2-7,ASSQDRGTGSYEQY
TRBV11-1,TRBJ2-3,ASSRATSETQY
TRBV2,TRBJ1-2,ASRIAPSGAFNYGYT
TRBV30,TRBJ2-7,AWSGGVYEQY
TRBV7-3,TRBJ2-2,ASSPRLAGVANTGELF
TRBV7-9,TRBJ2-3,ASSQVQAITDTQY
TRBV12-3/TRBV12-4,TRBJ2-2,ASRPIAGGPGTGELF